This is a list of T cell receptor beta chains from one sample in a study of CXCR3-negative and CXCR3-positive naive CD8 T cells. From its re-call of the 5' RACE reads, TCRdb lists each CDR3 protein once, without DNA. With some 130,000 distinct CDR3 sequences in the sample, the ten largest clones hold around 0.5%. Sample: naive CXCR3- CD8+ T cells from blood. These receptors originate from a human donor in good health. Some clones in this sample may be carry-over from other donors' samples. Both conserved end residues are part of each CDR3. The size entry is marked missing in some rows and otherwise reads once, few, many or a size class.

cdr3_aa: CASSLRNTEAFF
j_call: TRBJ1-1
v_call: TRBV5-5
clone_size: .

cdr3_aa: CASSVSLSEGYYEQYF
j_call: TRBJ2-7
v_call: TRBV2
clone_size: .

cdr3_aa: CATSRDRIGGGTDTQYF
j_call: TRBJ2-3
v_call: TRBV15
clone_size: .

cdr3_aa: CASSLRTGGPNTGELFF
j_call: TRBJ2-2
v_call: TRBV11-2
clone_size: .

cdr3_aa: CASSAFPGTGNTEAFF
j_call: TRBJ1-1
v_call: TRBV9
clone_size: .

cdr3_aa: CASSLITSGYEQYF
j_call: TRBJ2-7
v_call: TRBV7-2
clone_size: .

cdr3_aa: CASSSRVNYQETQYF
j_call: TRBJ2-5
v_call: TRBV7-6
clone_size: .

cdr3_aa: CASKRGATTDSPYNEQFF
j_call: TRBJ2-1
v_call: TRBV5-1
clone_size: .

cdr3_aa: CASSPTRYIYEQYF
j_call: TRBJ2-7
v_call: TRBV7-8
clone_size: .

cdr3_aa: CASLADGNNEQFF
j_call: TRBJ2-1
v_call: TRBV18
clone_size: .

cdr3_aa: CASSFGQNQPQHF
j_call: TRBJ1-5
v_call: TRBV27
clone_size: .

cdr3_aa: CASDSDREGTEAFF
j_call: TRBJ1-1
v_call: TRBV23-1
clone_size: .

cdr3_aa: CASGLLNQPQHF
j_call: TRBJ1-5
v_call: TRBV28
clone_size: .

cdr3_aa: CASSIGGGPGNEQFF
j_call: TRBJ2-1
v_call: TRBV19
clone_size: .

cdr3_aa: CASSLGDTPYEQYF
j_call: TRBJ2-7
v_call: TRBV7-9
clone_size: .

cdr3_aa: CASSPPMTGAYEQYF
j_call: TRBJ2-7
v_call: TRBV12-3/TRBV12-4
clone_size: .

cdr3_aa: CSATGQGARGTGNTIYF
j_call: TRBJ1-3
v_call: TRBV29-1
clone_size: .

cdr3_aa: CASSQADGTGPYEQYF
j_call: TRBJ2-7
v_call: TRBV4-3
clone_size: .

cdr3_aa: CASSLVGGGTYNEQFF
j_call: TRBJ2-1
v_call: TRBV11-1
clone_size: .

cdr3_aa: CASTPLVEQYF
j_call: TRBJ2-7
v_call: TRBV7-8
clone_size: .

cdr3_aa: CATEANGEGTEAFF
j_call: TRBJ1-1
v_call: TRBV7-6
clone_size: .

cdr3_aa: CASSLGSSYNEQFF
j_call: TRBJ2-1
v_call: TRBV19
clone_size: medium-sized

cdr3_aa: CSARSGYNEQFF
j_call: TRBJ2-1
v_call: TRBV29-1
clone_size: .

cdr3_aa: CASSLNSGAYEQYF
j_call: TRBJ2-7
v_call: TRBV27
clone_size: .

cdr3_aa: CASSQDMGLAGVRFRAYNEQFF
j_call: TRBJ2-1
v_call: TRBV4-1
clone_size: .

cdr3_aa: CASSFDRAGGYEQYF
j_call: TRBJ2-7
v_call: TRBV28
clone_size: .

cdr3_aa: CSARDKWDEQFF
j_call: TRBJ2-1
v_call: TRBV20-1
clone_size: .

cdr3_aa: CASSPPGGTGYYEQYF
j_call: TRBJ2-7
v_call: TRBV2
clone_size: .

cdr3_aa: CASSPGLEIPGEETQYF
j_call: TRBJ2-5
v_call: TRBV4-3
clone_size: .

cdr3_aa: CASSQDRGWTEAFF
j_call: TRBJ1-1
v_call: TRBV4-3
clone_size: .

cdr3_aa: CASSSYRTPIGYTF
j_call: TRBJ1-2
v_call: TRBV12-3/TRBV12-4
clone_size: .

cdr3_aa: CSASTSDTRLYSNQPQHF
j_call: TRBJ1-5
v_call: TRBV20-1
clone_size: .

cdr3_aa: CSASVTGRGNQPQHF
j_call: TRBJ1-5
v_call: TRBV20-1
clone_size: .

cdr3_aa: CASSFGSRETQYF
j_call: TRBJ2-5
v_call: TRBV12-3/TRBV12-4
clone_size: .

cdr3_aa: CASSADTAMYGYTF
j_call: TRBJ1-2
v_call: TRBV9
clone_size: .

cdr3_aa: CASSFGAGFQETQYF
j_call: TRBJ2-5
v_call: TRBV12-3/TRBV12-4
clone_size: .

cdr3_aa: CASEDSTYEQYF
j_call: TRBJ2-7
v_call: TRBV19
clone_size: .

cdr3_aa: CASSPNLDRGELFF
j_call: TRBJ2-2
v_call: TRBV7-6
clone_size: .

cdr3_aa: CASSSAPGLPGNEQFF
j_call: TRBJ2-1
v_call: TRBV7-9
clone_size: .

cdr3_aa: CASRSGQGYEQFF
j_call: TRBJ2-1
v_call: TRBV7-9
clone_size: .

cdr3_aa: CSARSTLTSYEQYF
j_call: TRBJ2-7
v_call: TRBV20-1
clone_size: .

cdr3_aa: CASSKLRGTGYYEQYF
j_call: TRBJ2-7
v_call: TRBV28
clone_size: .